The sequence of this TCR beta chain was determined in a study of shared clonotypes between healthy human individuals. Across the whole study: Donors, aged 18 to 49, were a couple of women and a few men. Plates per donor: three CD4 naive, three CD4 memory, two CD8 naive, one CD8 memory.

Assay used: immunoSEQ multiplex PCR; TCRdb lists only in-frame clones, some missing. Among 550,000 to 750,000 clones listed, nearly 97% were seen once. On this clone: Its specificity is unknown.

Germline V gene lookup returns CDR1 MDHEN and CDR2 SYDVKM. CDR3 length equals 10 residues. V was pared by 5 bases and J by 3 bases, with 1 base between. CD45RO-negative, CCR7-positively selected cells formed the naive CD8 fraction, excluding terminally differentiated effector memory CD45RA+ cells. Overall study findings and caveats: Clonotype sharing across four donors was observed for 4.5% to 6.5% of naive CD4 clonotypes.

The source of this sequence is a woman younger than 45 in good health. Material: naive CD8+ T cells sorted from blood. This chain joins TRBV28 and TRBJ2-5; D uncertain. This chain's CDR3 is CASSEETQYF. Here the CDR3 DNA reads TGTGCCAGCAGTGAAGAGACCCAGTACTTC.